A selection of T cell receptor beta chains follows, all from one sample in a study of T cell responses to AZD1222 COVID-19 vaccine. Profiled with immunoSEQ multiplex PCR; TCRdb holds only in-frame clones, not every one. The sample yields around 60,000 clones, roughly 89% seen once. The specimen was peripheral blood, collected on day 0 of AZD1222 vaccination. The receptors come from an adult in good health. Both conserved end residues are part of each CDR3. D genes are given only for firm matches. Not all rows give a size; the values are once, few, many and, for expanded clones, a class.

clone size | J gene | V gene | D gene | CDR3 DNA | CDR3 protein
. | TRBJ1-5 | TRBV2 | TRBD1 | TGTGCCAGCAGTGAACAGACAGGGACATCTCAGCCCCAGCATTTT | CASSEQTGTSQPQHF
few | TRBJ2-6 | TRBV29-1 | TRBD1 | TGCAGCGTTAAGGACAGGCTCTCTGGGGCCAACGTCCTGACTTTC | CSVKDRLSGANVLTF
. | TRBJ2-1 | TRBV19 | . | TGTGCCAGTAGTATCTCACAGGGAACTAGGTCCCGACAGTTCTTC | CASSISQGTRSRQFF
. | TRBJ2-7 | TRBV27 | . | TGTGCCAGCAGTCCCCGCGGGGGCCCGTACTACGAGCAGTACTTC | CASSPRGGPYYEQYF
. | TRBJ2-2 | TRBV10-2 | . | TGCGCCAGCACTCAGTACCAGGTGAACACCGGGGAGCTGTTTTTT | CASTQYQVNTGELFF
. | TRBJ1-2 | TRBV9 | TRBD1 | TGTGCCAGCAGCGAAACCTCCAGGGGGCCTAACTATGGCTACACCTTC | CASSETSRGPNYGYTF
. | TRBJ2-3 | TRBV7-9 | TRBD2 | TGTGCCAGCAGCGCCAGCGGGGCGATAGATACGCAGTATTTT | CASSASGAIDTQYF
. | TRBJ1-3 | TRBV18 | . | TGTGCCAGCTCACACTTGGACCGGGGAAACACCATATATTTT | CASSHLDRGNTIYF
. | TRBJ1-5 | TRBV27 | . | TGTGCCAGCAGCTCCAGGGGCGGGGGCAATCAGCCCCAGCATTTT | CASSSRGGGNQPQHF
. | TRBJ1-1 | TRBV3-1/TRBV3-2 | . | TGTGCCAGCAGCCAATCCATGTCGAGGAGAAACACTGAAGCTTTCTTT | CASSQSMSRRNTEAFF
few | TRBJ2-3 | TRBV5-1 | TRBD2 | TGCGCCAGCAGCTTGGACAGCGGGGGGAGCACAGATACGCAGTATTTT | CASSLDSGGSTDTQYF
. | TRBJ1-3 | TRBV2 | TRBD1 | TGTGCCAGCAGTCCGGGACAGGGAGACACCATATATTTT | CASSPGQGDTIYF
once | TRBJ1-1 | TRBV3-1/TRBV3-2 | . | TGTGCCAGCAGCCCTCCTAGACCGGTAAGCCTAGCTTTCTTT | CASSPPRPVSLAFF
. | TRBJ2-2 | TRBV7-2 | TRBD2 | TGTGCCAGCAGGCGGACTAGCCCCGGGGAGCTGTTTTTT | CASRRTSPGELFF
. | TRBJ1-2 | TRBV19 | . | TGTGCCAGTACTAAAGGTTCCGGGGGCGCATTTTTGGACTATGGCTACACCTTC | CASTKGSGGAFLDYGYTF
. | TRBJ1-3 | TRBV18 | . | TGTGCCAGCTCACCCCGGGATCGGGGTTCTGGAAACACCATATATTTT | CASSPRDRGSGNTIYF
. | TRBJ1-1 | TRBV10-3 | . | TGTGCCATCAGTCCCCGGTGGAACACTGAAGCTTTCTTT | CAISPRWNTEAFF
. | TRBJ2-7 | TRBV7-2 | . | TGTGCCAGCAGTCAGCGAAGGGTTCTACAGAGCTCCTACGAGCAGTACTTC | CASSQRRVLQSSYEQYF
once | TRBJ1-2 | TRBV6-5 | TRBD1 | TGTGCCAGCAGTTACTCGGGACAGGCAGGGACTGGCTACACCTTC | CASSYSGQAGTGYTF
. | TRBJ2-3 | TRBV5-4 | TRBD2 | TGTGCCAGCAGTTCCAGACTAGCGGGGGGGGCAGATACGCAGTATTTT | CASSSRLAGGADTQYF
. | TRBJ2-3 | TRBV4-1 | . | TGCGCCAGCAGCCAAGATACGGGGGCCCCAGATACGCAGTATTTT | CASSQDTGAPDTQYF
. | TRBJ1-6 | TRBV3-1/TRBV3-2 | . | TGTGCCAGCAGTCCCTCTTCCTCCTATAATTCACCCCTCCACTTT | CASSPSSSYNSPLHF
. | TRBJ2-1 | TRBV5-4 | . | TGTGCCAGCAGCTTGGTGGGGAAGGGCGGAGAGCAGTTCTTC | CASSLVGKGGEQFF
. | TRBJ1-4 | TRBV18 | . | TGTGCCAGCTCAGCCTCCAGGACAACTAATGAAAAACTGTTTTTT | CASSASRTTNEKLFF
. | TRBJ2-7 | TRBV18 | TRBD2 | TGTGCCAGCTCACCTTTTGGGACTAGCGCCTACTACGAGCAGTACTTC | CASSPFGTSAYYEQYF
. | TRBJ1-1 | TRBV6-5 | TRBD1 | TGTGCCAGCAGTTACTCGAGACAGGGGGCCTCTGAAGCTTTCTTT | CASSYSRQGASEAFF
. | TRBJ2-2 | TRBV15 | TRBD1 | TGTGCCACCAGCAGGGGACAGGCCGCGAACACCGGGGAGCTGTTTTTT | CATSRGQAANTGELFF
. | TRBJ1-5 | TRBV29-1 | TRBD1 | TGCAGCGTTGCTGAAGGGACAGGGGCCGAGCCCCAGCATTTT | CSVAEGTGAEPQHF
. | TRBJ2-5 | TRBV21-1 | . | TGTGCCAGCAGCAAACCTCGGGACAGGGGGCGGGAGACCCAGTACTTC | CASSKPRDRGRETQYF
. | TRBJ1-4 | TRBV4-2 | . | TGTGCCAGCAGCCTGGCAAGGGATGAAAAACTGTTTTTT | CASSLARDEKLFF
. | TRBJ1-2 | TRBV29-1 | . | TGCAGCGTCGAACTGCGGGCTAACTATGGCTACACCTTC | CSVELRANYGYTF
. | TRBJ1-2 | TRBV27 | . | TGTGCCAGCACCCAACCCCCGACAGGTGGGACGCCTAACTATGGCTACACCTTC | CASTQPPTGGTPNYGYTF
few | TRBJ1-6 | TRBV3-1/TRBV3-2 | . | TGTGCCAGCAGCCAAGAGAAGGGGAAGGCCTCTAGCTCCTATAATTCACCCCTCCACTTT | CASSQEKGKASSSYNSPLHF
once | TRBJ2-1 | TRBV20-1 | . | TGCAGTGCTCGCTCCTACAATGAGCAGTTCTTC | CSARSYNEQFF
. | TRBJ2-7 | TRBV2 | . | TGTGCCAGCAGGAGGACTGAATCCTACGAGCAGTACTTC | CASRRTESYEQYF
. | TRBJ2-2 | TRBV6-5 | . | TGTGCCAGCAGTTCTCGCCCCGGGGAGCTGTTTTTT | CASSSRPGELFF
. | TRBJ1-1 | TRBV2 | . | TGTGCCAGCAGGGAAAACCCAGGGTTGGGTGAAGCTTTCTTT | CASRENPGLGEAFF
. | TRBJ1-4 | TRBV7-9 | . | TGTGCCAGCAGCTCTTCCGGGAGGGTGTGGGGGAATGAAAAACTGTTTTTT | CASSSSGRVWGNEKLFF
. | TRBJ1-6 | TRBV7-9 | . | TGTGCCAGCAGCTTAGGGGGGATTAATTCACCCCTCCACTTT | CASSLGGINSPLHF
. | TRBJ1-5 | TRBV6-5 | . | TGTGCCAGCAGTTACACGTCCGGGGGAGATCAGCCCCAGCATTTT | CASSYTSGGDQPQHF
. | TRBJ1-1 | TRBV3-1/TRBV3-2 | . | TGTGCCAGCAGCCAAGATATTCGTCGGGGGGCTGAAGCTTTCTTT | CASSQDIRRGAEAFF
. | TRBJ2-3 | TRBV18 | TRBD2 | TGTGCCAGCTCACCACGAGGAGCGGGGGGCCGCACAGATACGCAGTATTTT | CASSPRGAGGRTDTQYF
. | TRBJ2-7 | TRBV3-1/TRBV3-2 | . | TGTGCCAGCAGCCGCCGGGACATCGACGAGCAGTACTTC | CASSRRDIDEQYF
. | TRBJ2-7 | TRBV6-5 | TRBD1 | TGTGCCAGCAGATTCACAGGGGCCTTCGCCTACGAGCAGTACTTC | CASRFTGAFAYEQYF
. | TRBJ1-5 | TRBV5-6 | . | TGTGCCAGCAGCCCGACAGCTGAAGGGCCCCAGCATTTT | CASSPTAEGPQHF
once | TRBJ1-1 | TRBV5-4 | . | TGTGCCAGCAGCTTAGGGGTAGGGCAGATGAACACTGAAGCTTTCTTT | CASSLGVGQMNTEAFF
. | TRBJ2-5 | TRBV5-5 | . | TGTGCGACCAGGAAGGGACAAGAGACCCAGTACTTC | CATRKGQETQYF
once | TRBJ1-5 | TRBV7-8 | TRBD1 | TGTGCCAGCAGAACAGTGACAGGGTGGGGTCAGCCCCAGCATTTT | CASRTVTGWGQPQHF
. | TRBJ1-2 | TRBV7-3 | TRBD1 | TGTGCCAGCAGCCCCCAGGGGGGCTATGGCTACACCTTC | CASSPQGGYGYTF
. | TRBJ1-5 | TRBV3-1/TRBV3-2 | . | TGTGCCAGCAGCACGTATAGCAATCAGCCCCAGCATTTT | CASSTYSNQPQHF
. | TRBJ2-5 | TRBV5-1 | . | TGCGCCAGCAGCTTTGGCGGGCCTGGGGAGACCCAGTACTTC | CASSFGGPGETQYF
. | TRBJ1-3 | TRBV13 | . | TGTGCCAGCAGCGCTAAGGGACGGAACTCTGGAAACACCATATATTTT | CASSAKGRNSGNTIYF
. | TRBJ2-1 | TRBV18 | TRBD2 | TGTGCCAGCTCACTAAAAAGGACTAGCGGGGTCTACAATGAGCAGTTCTTC | CASSLKRTSGVYNEQFF